One sample yielded the 18 T cell receptor beta chains listed below, sequenced in a study of human T cells and chemical hapten exposure. Extraction of total RNA was performed on unfractionated whole blood. TCRdb reprocessed the 5' RACE reads via MiXCR and lists one record per CDR3 protein. There are 110,000 or so distinct CDR3 sequences in the sample; approximately 20% occur only once, and around 2.7% lies in the top ten. These receptors all stem from a human donor in good health.

The chain joins TRBV25-1 to TRBJ2-7; D is unresolved. V lost 4 bases and J lost 2, with 12 bases in between. Germline CDR1 and CDR2: MGHDK and SYGVNS. The CDR3 has 14 residues. This CDR3 reads CASSVDTVTYEQYF. In DNA, the CDR3 is TGTGCCAGCAGTGTCGACACTGTTACCTACGAGCAGTACTTC.

This clonotype was found a few times. The chain uses TRBV7-2 and TRBJ2-5; 9 bases fit TRBD2. V was clipped by 3 bases and J by 4 bases; unmatched bases: 6. Germline CDR1 and CDR2: SGHTA and FQGNSA. This CDR3 region has 15 residues. CDR3 in amino acids: CASSFSGRLAETQYF. CDR3 DNA sequence: TGTGCCAGCAGCTTTAGCGGGAGATTGGCAGAGACCCAGTACTTC.

This clonotype has at least ten counts. The junction departs from the called germline gene at one end, perhaps through a read error. The V and J genes are TRBV7-7 and TRBJ1-1; D gene ambiguous. The CDR3 contains 13 residues. From germline, CDR1 is SSHAT and CDR2 FNYEAQ (reference sequence). In DNA, the CDR3 is TGTGCTAGCAGCTTCAACATGAACACTGAAGCTTTCTTT. Amino acids: CASSFNMNTEAFF.

This clonotype was observed many times. V and J are TRBV6-5 and TRBJ2-7; 13 bases are a match to TRBD2. The CDR3 is made up of 16 amino acids. Trimming at V came to 6 bases and at J to 3 bases, leaving 8 bases not matched to a gene. Germline V CDR1 and CDR2: MNHEY, SVGAGI. CDR3 DNA: TGTGCCAGCAGCTCCTCCGGGACTAGCGGGGACTACGAGCAGTACTTC. It translates to CASSSSGTSGDYEQYF.

This clonotype turned up a few times. The chain links TRBV5-1 to TRBJ2-5; 11 bases are shared with TRBD2. CDR1 and CDR2 (germline): SGHRS, YFSETQ. V shed 3 bases, J shed 5 bases, and the junction held 9 bases outside the gene matches. The CDR3 spans 16 residues. The chain's CDR3 is CASSSLAGGPRETQYF. In DNA, the CDR3 is TGCGCCAGCAGCTCTCTAGCGGGAGGCCCAAGGGAGACCCAGTACTTC.

This chain joins TRBV9 and TRBJ1-1; TRBD1 aligns across 7 bases. CDR3 size: 18 residues. Trimming removed 2 bases from V and 0 bases from J; junction bases left unmatched: 13. Germline V CDR1 and CDR2: SGDLS, YYNGEE. CDR3 DNA sequence: TGTGCCAGCAGCGTGTCTGTAGGGACAGCACCTTTGAACACTGAAGCTTTCTTT. Translating gives CASSVSVGTAPLNTEAFF.

The genes are TRBV27 and TRBJ2-7; D not certain. V lost 6 bases and J lost 3, with 12 bases in between. The CDR3 sequence is 13 residues long. CDR1 and CDR2 (germline): MNHEY, SMNVEV (reference sequence). The CDR3 DNA follows: TGTGCCAGCAGCCCCAATGTGATCTACGAGCAGTACTTC. Translating gives CASSPNVIYEQYF.

V is TRBV30 and J is TRBJ2-3; D unresolved. Per germline, CDR1 GTSNPN and CDR2 SVGIG (reference sequence). Trimming took off 0 bases at V and 6 bases at J, with 10 bases between the two ends. The CDR3 runs to 13 residues. The CDR3 DNA reads as TGTGCCTGGAGTGTACGGACCCAGGATACGCAGTATTTT. It is translated as CAWSVRTQDTQYF.

This clonotype was recorded a few times. CDR3 nucleotides: TGCAGCGTTGAGCCCAAATACACCGGGGAGCTGTTTTTT. Amino acid sequence: CSVEPKYTGELFF. This chain joins TRBV29-1 and TRBJ2-2; the D is unclear. The CDR3 covers 13 residues. Germline V gene data show CDR1 as SQVTM and CDR2 as ANQGSEA. V lost 3 bases to trimming and J lost 3 bases, with 8 bases between them.

This clonotype has only a few counts. The CDR3 sequence is CSAGSLGDTGELFF. The CDR3 region has the DNA TGCAGCGCAGGGAGTCTGGGTGACACCGGGGAGCTGTTTTTT. This sequence joins TRBV29-1 and TRBJ2-2; tentatively, D is TRBD1 or TRBD2 (5 bases each). V lost 7 bases to trimming and J lost 3 bases, with 15 bases between them. Germline CDR1 SQVTM, CDR2 ANQGSEA. The CDR3 is 14 residues long.

There are a few counts of this clonotype. The J gene is TRBJ1-2, the V gene TRBV5-6, with 7 bases identical to TRBD1. The germline CDR1 and CDR2 sequences are SGHDT and YYEEEE. CDR3 length equals 13 residues. Trimming cost V 4 bases and J 2 bases; bases outside gene matches: 2. CDR3 loop: CASSMDRNYGYTF. DNA of the CDR3: TGTGCCAGCAGCATGGACAGGAACTATGGCTACACCTTC.

The rearrangement joins TRBV28 to TRBJ2-3, with D unresolved. In germline, CDR1 is MDHEN, CDR2 SYDVKM. Trimming removed 7 bases from V and 9 bases from J, with 11 bases in between. This CDR3 has 11 amino acids. This chain's CDR3 is CASTQTRTQYF. CDR3 DNA: TGTGCCAGCACCCAAACGCGCACGCAGTATTTT. Using reference TRBV28 and TRBJ2-3 for the parts outside the CDR3, the full variable domain is DVKVTQSSRYLVKRTGEKVFLECVQDMDHENMFWYRQDPGLGLRLIYFSYDVKMKEKGDIPEGYSVSREKKERFSLILESASTNQTSMYLCASTQTRTQYFGPGTRLTVL.

V is TRBV6-1 and J is TRBJ1-5, with 10 bases matching TRBD1. The CDR3 covers 15 residues. J lost 3 bases, V lost 7 bases, and 6 bases had no gene match. Germline assignment: CDR1 MNHNS and CDR2 SASEGT. Here the CDR3 reads CASIMDRGDNQPQHF. CDR3 in DNA: TGTGCCAGCATCATGGACAGGGGGGACAATCAGCCCCAGCATTTT.

V usage is TRBV30 and J usage is TRBJ2-7; TRBD2 matches at 11 bases. V dropped 0 bases and J dropped 2; count of bases not matched to a gene: 15. Per germline, CDR1 GTSNPN and CDR2 SVGIG (reference sequence). The CDR3 runs 19 residues. In DNA, the CDR3 is TGTGCCTGGAGTGTAGGGGGGACTAGCGGCCACCGAGGAACCTACGAGCAGTACTTC. The encoded protein is CAWSVGGTSGHRGTYEQYF.

The V gene is TRBV5-1, the J gene TRBJ2-1, with 11 bases that match TRBD2. The V gene's germline CDR1 is SGHRS and CDR2 YFSETQ. The CDR3 is made up of 16 amino acids. Losses at the gene ends were 3 bases for V and 0 bases for J; bases not matched to a gene: 2. The chain's CDR3 is CASSWGLAASYNEQFF. CDR3 nucleotides: TGCGCCAGCAGCTGGGGACTAGCGGCCTCCTACAATGAGCAGTTCTTC.

This clonotype occurred a few times. The rearrangement joins TRBV3-1 to TRBJ2-5, with D unresolved. V dropped 1 base and J dropped 1 base, with 4 bases sitting between them. The CDR3 consists of 13 residues. In germline, CDR1 is LGHDT, CDR2 YNNKEL (reference sequence). The DNA for the CDR3 is TGTGCCAGCAGCCAAGGTATCCAAGAGACCCAGTACTTC. This codes for CASSQGIQETQYF.

The chain uses TRBV12-3 or TRBV12-4 and TRBJ2-7; no definite D call. V shed 6 bases and J shed 8 bases, with 14 bases lying between them. The CDR3 runs to 12 residues. The chain's CDR3 is CASSPGQLQQYF. CDR3 DNA sequence: TGTGCCAGCAGCCCCGGCCAGCTCCAGCAGTACTTC.

This clonotype turned up a few times. This chain links TRBV4-1 with TRBJ2-7; 8 nucleotides align to TRBD1. V was clipped by 2 bases and J by 6 bases; unmatched bases: 6. CDR1 and CDR2 from the germline V gene are MGHRA and YSYEKL. This CDR3 comprises 14 residues. In DNA form, the CDR3 reads TGCGCCAGCAGCCAAAAGGACAGGGCCGGCGAGCAGTACTTC. Its translation is CASSQKDRAGEQYF.